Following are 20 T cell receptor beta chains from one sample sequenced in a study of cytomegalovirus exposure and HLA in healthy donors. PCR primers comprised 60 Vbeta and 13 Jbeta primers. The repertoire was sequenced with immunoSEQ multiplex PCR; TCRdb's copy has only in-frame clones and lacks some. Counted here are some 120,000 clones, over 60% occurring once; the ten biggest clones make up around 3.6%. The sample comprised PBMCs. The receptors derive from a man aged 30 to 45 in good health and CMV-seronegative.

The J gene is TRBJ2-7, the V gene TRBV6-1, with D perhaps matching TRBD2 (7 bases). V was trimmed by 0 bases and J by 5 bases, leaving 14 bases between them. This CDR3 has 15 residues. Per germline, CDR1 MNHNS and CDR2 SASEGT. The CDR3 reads CASSEAGGGVDEQYF. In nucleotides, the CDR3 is TGTGCCAGCAGTGAAGCGGGAGGGGGGGTCGACGAGCAGTACTTC.

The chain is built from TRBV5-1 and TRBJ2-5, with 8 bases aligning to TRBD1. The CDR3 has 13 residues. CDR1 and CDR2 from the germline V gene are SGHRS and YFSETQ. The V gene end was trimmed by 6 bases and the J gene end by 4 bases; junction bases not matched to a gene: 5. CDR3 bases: TGCGCCAGCACCCCAGGGGGCGGAGAGACCCAGTACTTC. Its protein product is CASTPGGGETQYF.

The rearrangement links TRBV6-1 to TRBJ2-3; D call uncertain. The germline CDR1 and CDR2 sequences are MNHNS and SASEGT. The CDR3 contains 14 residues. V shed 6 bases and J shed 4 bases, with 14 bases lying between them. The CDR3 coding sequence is TGTGCCAGCAGGCCTAGATCTACCTCAGATACGCAGTATTTT. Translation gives CASRPRSTSDTQYF.

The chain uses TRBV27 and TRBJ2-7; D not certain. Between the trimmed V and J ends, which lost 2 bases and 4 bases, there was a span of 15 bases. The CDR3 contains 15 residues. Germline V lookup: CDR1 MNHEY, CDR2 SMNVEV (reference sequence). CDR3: CASSLKPDPPYEQYF. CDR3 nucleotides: TGTGCCAGCAGTTTAAAACCAGATCCCCCTTACGAGCAGTACTTC.

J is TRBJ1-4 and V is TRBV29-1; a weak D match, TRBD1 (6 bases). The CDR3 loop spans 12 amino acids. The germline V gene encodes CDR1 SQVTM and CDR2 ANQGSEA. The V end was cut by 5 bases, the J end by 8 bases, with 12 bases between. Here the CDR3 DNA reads TGCAGCGTTTCAGGGGAGGGGGAAAAACTGTTTTTT. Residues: CSVSGEGEKLFF.

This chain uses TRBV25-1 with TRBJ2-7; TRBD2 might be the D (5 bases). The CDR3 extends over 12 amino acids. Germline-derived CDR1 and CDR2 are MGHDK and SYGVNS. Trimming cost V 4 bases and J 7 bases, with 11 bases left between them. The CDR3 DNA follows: TGTGCCAGCAGTGTGACCAGAGGGGAGCAGTACTTC. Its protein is CASSVTRGEQYF.

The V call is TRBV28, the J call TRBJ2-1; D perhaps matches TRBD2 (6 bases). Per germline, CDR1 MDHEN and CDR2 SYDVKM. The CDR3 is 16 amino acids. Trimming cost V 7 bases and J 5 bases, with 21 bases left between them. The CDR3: CASTTNPGLRNNEQFF. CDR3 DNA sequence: TGTGCCAGCACCACCAACCCGGGACTTCGGAACAATGAGCAGTTCTTC.

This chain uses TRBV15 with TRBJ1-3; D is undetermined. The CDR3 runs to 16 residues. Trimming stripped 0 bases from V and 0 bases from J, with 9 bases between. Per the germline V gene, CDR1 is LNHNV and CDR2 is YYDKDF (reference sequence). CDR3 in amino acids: CATSRETSHSGNTIYF. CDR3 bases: TGTGCCACCAGCAGAGAAACATCGCACTCTGGAAACACCATATATTTT.

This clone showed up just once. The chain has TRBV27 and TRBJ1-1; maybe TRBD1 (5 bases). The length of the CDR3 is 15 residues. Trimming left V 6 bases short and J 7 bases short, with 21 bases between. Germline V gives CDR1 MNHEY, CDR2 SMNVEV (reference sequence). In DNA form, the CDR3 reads TGTGCCAGCAGCTCCACCCAGAGGTGGGGGGTTGAAGCTTTCTTT. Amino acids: CASSSTQRWGVEAFF.

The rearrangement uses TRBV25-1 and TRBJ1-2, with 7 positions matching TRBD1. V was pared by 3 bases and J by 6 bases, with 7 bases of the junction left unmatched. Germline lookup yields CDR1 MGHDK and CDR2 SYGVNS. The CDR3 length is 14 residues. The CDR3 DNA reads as TGTGCCAGCAGTGAGACAGGGAAAGGCCATGGCTACACCTTC. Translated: CASSETGKGHGYTF.

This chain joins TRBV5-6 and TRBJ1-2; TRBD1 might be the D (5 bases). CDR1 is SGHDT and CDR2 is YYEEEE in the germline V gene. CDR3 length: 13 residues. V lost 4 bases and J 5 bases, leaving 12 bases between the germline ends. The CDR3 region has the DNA TGTGCCAGCAGCGGGGCCGAGAGGTATGGCTACACCTTC. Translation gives CASSGAERYGYTF.

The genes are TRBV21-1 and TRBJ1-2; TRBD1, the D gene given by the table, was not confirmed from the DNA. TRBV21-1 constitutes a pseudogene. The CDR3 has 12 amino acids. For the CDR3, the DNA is TGTGCCAGCAGAAACAGGGTTCCTGGCTACACCTTC. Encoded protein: CASRNRVPGYTF.

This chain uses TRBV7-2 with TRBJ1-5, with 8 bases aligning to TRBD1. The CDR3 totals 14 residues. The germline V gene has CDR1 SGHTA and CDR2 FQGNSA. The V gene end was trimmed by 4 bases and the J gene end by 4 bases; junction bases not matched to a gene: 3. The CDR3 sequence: CASSSDRGNQPQHF. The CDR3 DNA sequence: TGTGCCAGCAGCTCCGACAGGGGTAATCAGCCCCAGCATTTT. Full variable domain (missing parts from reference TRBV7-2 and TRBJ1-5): GAGVSQSPSNKVTEKGKDVELRCDPISGHTALYWYRQSLGQGLEFLIYFQGNSAPDKSGLPSDRFSAERTGGSVSTLTIQRTQQEDSAVYLCASSSDRGNQPQHFGDGTRLSIL.

Written as DNA, the CDR3 is TGTGCCAGCAGTTCTGGGACAGGGGGCTTTCAGCCCCAGCATTTT. It codes for CASSSGTGGFQPQHF. The V and J genes are TRBV28 and TRBJ1-5, with 12 bases lining up with TRBD1. Germline assignment: CDR1 MDHEN and CDR2 SYDVKM. The CDR3 extends over 15 amino acids. The J segment lost 6 bases and the V segment lost 4 bases, leaving 4 bases of the junction unmatched.

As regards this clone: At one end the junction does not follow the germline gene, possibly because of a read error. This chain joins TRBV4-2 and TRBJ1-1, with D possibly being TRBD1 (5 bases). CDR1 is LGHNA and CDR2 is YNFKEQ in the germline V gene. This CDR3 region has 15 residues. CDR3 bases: TGTGCCAGCAGCCTTCTTCCGGCCCAAGGGACTGAGGCTTTCTTT. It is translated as CASSLLPAQGTEAFF.

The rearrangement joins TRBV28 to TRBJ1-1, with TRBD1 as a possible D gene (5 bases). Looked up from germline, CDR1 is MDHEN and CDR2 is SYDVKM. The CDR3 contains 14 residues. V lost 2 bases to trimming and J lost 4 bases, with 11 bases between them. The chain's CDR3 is CASSLAGPSTEAFF. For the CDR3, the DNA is TGTGCCAGCAGTTTAGCGGGGCCGAGCACTGAAGCTTTCTTT.

CDR3 amino acids: CASGLVRDCEKLFF. The CDR3 DNA sequence: TGTGCTAGTGGTTTGGTAAGGGACTGTGAAAAACTGTTTTTT. The chain couples TRBV12-5 to TRBJ1-4; TRBD1 might be the D (5 bases). This CDR3 has 14 amino acids. V was pared by 0 bases and J by 7 bases, with 9 bases between. Germline CDR1 reads LGHNT; CDR2 reads FRNRAP.

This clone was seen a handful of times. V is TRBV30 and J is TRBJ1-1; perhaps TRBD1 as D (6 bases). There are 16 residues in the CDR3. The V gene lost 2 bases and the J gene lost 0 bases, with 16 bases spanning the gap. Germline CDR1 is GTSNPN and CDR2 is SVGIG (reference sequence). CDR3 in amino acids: CAWSWFRRTVNTEAFF. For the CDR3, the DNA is TGTGCCTGGAGTTGGTTCCGGAGGACAGTGAACACTGAAGCTTTCTTT.

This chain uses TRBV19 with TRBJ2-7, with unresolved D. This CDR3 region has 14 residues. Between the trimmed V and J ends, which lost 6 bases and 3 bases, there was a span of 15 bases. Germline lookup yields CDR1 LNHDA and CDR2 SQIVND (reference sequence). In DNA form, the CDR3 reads TGTGCCAGTAGCCCCTTGAACGGAGACTACGAGCAGTACTTC. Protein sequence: CASSPLNGDYEQYF.

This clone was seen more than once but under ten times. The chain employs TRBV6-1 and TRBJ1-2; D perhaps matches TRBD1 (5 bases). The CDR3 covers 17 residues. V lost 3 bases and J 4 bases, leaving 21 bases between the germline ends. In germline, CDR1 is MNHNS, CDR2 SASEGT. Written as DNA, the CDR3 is TGTGCCAGCAGTGAGAACCCAGGGATGGGCTCCTCCTATGGCTACACCTTC. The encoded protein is CASSENPGMGSSYGYTF.